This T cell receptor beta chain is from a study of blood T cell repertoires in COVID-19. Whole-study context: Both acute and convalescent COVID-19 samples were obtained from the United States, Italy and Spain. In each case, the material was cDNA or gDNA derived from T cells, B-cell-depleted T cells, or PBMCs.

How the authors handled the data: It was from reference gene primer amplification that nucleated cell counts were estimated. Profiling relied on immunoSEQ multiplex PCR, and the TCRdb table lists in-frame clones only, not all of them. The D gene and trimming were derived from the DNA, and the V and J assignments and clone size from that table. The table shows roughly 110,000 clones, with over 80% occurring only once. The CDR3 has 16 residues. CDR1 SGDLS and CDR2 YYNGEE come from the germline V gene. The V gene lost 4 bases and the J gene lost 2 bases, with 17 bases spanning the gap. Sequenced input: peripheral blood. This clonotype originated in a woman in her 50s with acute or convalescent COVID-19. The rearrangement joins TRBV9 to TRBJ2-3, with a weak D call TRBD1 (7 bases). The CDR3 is CASSPRGGTDTDTQYF. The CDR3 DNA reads TGTGCCAGCAGCCCAAGAGGCGGGACAGACACAGATACGCAGTATTTT.